This T cell receptor beta chain is drawn from a study of Tregs in tolerant kidney transplant recipients. The study, taken as a whole, reports: Tregs expanded with activated donor B cells seemed most donor-specific.

A remark on this clone: Its matching antigen is unknown.

The CDR3 is 14 amino acids. CDR1 and CDR2 (germline): SEHNR, FQNEAQ (reference sequence). Trimming removed 1 base from V and 2 bases from J, with 9 bases in between. Related graft donors supplied nonmyeloablative bone marrow transplants, and mixed chimerism was transient. TCRdb's copy holds only in-frame clones and misses some; the assay was immunoSEQ multiplex PCR. The repertoire holds roughly 80,000 clones, with 90% to 95% as singletons. The chain is built from TRBV7-9 and TRBJ2-7; tentatively, D is TRBD2 (6 bases). Material: CD4+ T cells from blood (PBMCs), obtained 24 months after the transplant. The sequence came from a human patient who received a combined kidney and bone marrow transplant. The graft donor may have given rise to some T cells. CDR3 protein: CASSLVSGAYEQYF. Here the CDR3 DNA reads TGTGCCAGCAGCTTAGTTAGCGGAGCCTACGAGCAGTACTTC.